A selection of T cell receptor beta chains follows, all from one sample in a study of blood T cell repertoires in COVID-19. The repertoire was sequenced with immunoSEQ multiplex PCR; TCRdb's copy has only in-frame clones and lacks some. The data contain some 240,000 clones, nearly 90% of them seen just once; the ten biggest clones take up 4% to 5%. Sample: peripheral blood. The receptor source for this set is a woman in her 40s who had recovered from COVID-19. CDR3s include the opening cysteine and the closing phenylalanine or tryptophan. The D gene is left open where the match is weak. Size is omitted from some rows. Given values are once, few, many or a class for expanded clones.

TGTGCCAGCAGCTCAGGGTCTGGAAACACCATATATTTT	CASSSGSGNTIYF	.	TRBV5-5	TRBJ1-3	.
TGTGCCAGCAGTACATCCGGGACAGGAATGAAAGCTTTCTTT	CASSTSGTGMKAFF	TRBD1	TRBV25-1	TRBJ1-1	.
TGCGCCAGCAGTACAGGGCGGAACACTGAAGCTTTCTTT	CASSTGRNTEAFF	.	TRBV10-1	TRBJ1-1	.
TGTGCCATCAGTTATGACGGGTTTGTTGGCTACACCTTC	CAISYDGFVGYTF	.	TRBV10-3	TRBJ1-2	.
TGTGCCAGCAGTGAAAGGAGTGAAGGGGCGCCGCAGTATTTT	CASSERSEGAPQYF	.	TRBV6-1	TRBJ2-3	.
TGCGCCAGCAGCTTCCAGACTGGGAACACCGGGGAGCTGTTTTTT	CASSFQTGNTGELFF	.	TRBV5-1	TRBJ2-2	.
TGTGCCAGCAGCCAGGTCCCGGGACAGGGAAGGGACACTGAAGCTTTCTTT	CASSQVPGQGRDTEAFF	TRBD1	TRBV3-1/TRBV3-2	TRBJ1-1	.
TGTGCCAGCAAAATAACCAGCTCTGGAAACACCATATATTTT	CASKITSSGNTIYF	.	TRBV6-5	TRBJ1-3	.
TGTGCCTGGAGTCCCCAGGGCTTCGAAGCTTTCTTT	CAWSPQGFEAFF	.	TRBV30	TRBJ1-1	.
TGTGCCAGCAGCTTCTCCGGTTCGGAGGGGACCCAGTACTTC	CASSFSGSEGTQYF	.	TRBV11-2	TRBJ2-5	.
TGTGCCAGCAGCGTACAGGGTTTCTCTGGAAACACCATATATTTT	CASSVQGFSGNTIYF	.	TRBV9	TRBJ1-3	.
TGTGCCAGCACCCAGCTGGGGGGAACTAATGAAAAACTGTTTTTT	CASTQLGGTNEKLFF	.	TRBV6-5	TRBJ1-4	.
TGCGCCAGCAGCTGGGCAGCCTCTGCGTACACTGAAGCTTTCTTT	CASSWAASAYTEAFF	.	TRBV5-1	TRBJ1-1	.
TGTGCCAGCTCACGGGCCAGTGACCAGGAGACCCAGTACTTC	CASSRASDQETQYF	.	TRBV18	TRBJ2-5	.
TGTGCCAGCAGCTTGGCAGCGGGGGGGGTTTCAGATACGCAGTATTTT	CASSLAAGGVSDTQYF	TRBD2	TRBV5-4	TRBJ2-3	.
TGTGCCAGCAGTTTGGGGGGGGCGGCGAATTCACCCCTCCACTTT	CASSLGGAANSPLHF	.	TRBV28	TRBJ1-6	.
TGTGCCAGCAGTTACTCGACAGGGCCAGGAAACACCATATATTTT	CASSYSTGPGNTIYF	TRBD1	TRBV6-5	TRBJ1-3	.
TGTGCCAGCAGCCCCGCTAGCGGGAACACCGGGGAGCTGTTTTTT	CASSPASGNTGELFF	TRBD2	TRBV7-9	TRBJ2-2	.
TGCGCCAGCAGCTTGGGGATCCGGGACACCATATATTTT	CASSLGIRDTIYF	.	TRBV5-1	TRBJ1-3	.
TGTGCCAGCAGCTTTCGACAGAGGAACACTGAAGCTTTCTTT	CASSFRQRNTEAFF	.	TRBV5-8	TRBJ1-1	.
TGTGCCAGCAGTTTAGGGACTAGCACTGAGCAGTTCTTC	CASSLGTSTEQFF	TRBD2	TRBV28	TRBJ2-1	few
TGTGCCACCAGTGACCCCAGACAGGGAAACAATCAGCCCCAGCATTTT	CATSDPRQGNNQPQHF	TRBD1	TRBV24-1	TRBJ1-5	.
TGTGCCAGCAGCTTCCTAGCGGGGGGCCCCACCGGGGAGCTGTTTTTT	CASSFLAGGPTGELFF	TRBD2	TRBV5-4	TRBJ2-2	.
TGTGCCAGCTCGCCCGGCAGGAACTATGGCTACACCTTC	CASSPGRNYGYTF	.	TRBV28	TRBJ1-2	.
TGCGCCAGCAGTGAGGGACAGGGGGCGGGGGAAAAACTGTTTTTT	CASSEGQGAGEKLFF	TRBD1	TRBV10-2	TRBJ1-4	.
TGTGCCAGCAGCTTAGGTCAGGGCAGGGGTTACGAGCAGTACTTC	CASSLGQGRGYEQYF	.	TRBV5-4	TRBJ2-7	.
TGTGCCAGCAGTTCCTGGGACAGGGGGAACACTGAAGCTTTCTTT	CASSSWDRGNTEAFF	TRBD1	TRBV25-1	TRBJ1-1	.
TGTGCCAGCAGCCCGGCGACCACAGCGGGCACAGATACGCAGTATTTT	CASSPATTAGTDTQYF	.	TRBV7-9	TRBJ2-3	.
TGCGCCAGCAGCTTGGGTGTTGCGGGAGGAATGAATGAGCAGTTCTTC	CASSLGVAGGMNEQFF	TRBD2	TRBV5-1	TRBJ2-1	.
TGTGCCAGCAGCTTATGGGGGGTAGGGACAGATACGCAGTATTTT	CASSLWGVGTDTQYF	.	TRBV7-9	TRBJ2-3	.
TGTGCCAGCAGTGACTCGGGCAGCGGGGGGGCATATACGCAGTATTTT	CASSDSGSGGAYTQYF	TRBD2	TRBV6-4	TRBJ2-3	.
TGTGCCAGTAGTCCTTGGACAGGGGCGGGTCATCAGCCCCAGCATTTT	CASSPWTGAGHQPQHF	TRBD1	TRBV19	TRBJ1-5	.
TGTGCCAGCAGCTTGGTGGGGGGAGAGGCAGATACGCAGTATTTT	CASSLVGGEADTQYF	.	TRBV11-1	TRBJ2-3	.
TGTGCCAGCAGCCATGGCCACAATCAGCCCCAGCATTTT	CASSHGHNQPQHF	.	TRBV11-1	TRBJ1-5	.
TGTGCCAGCAGCGGGCCGGGACAGACCTATGGCTACACCTTC	CASSGPGQTYGYTF	TRBD1	TRBV5-4	TRBJ1-2	.
TGTGCCAGCCGCCGGGCGGGTCCGGGGTGGAGCACTGAAGCTTTCTTT	CASRRAGPGWSTEAFF	.	TRBV2	TRBJ1-1	.
TGTGCCAGCAGCCAGCGGGTCACTGAAGCTTTCTTT	CASSQRVTEAFF	.	TRBV11-3	TRBJ1-1	.
TGTGCCAGCAGCGTACGGACAGACTATGGCTACACCTTC	CASSVRTDYGYTF	.	TRBV9	TRBJ1-2	.
TGTGCCAGCACCCGCGAGGCTAGCACAGATACGCAGTATTTT	CASTREASTDTQYF	.	TRBV28	TRBJ2-3	.
TGTGCCAGCAGTTTAACCGGGACAGCCTACGAGCAGTACTTC	CASSLTGTAYEQYF	TRBD1	TRBV28	TRBJ2-7	.
TGCAGCGTTGTTTTCGGGGGGCGGACTGAAGCTTTCTTT	CSVVFGGRTEAFF	.	TRBV29-1	TRBJ1-1	.
TGTGCCAGCAGCTCGGTGGCAGGAGGGTTGTATGGCAATCAGCCCCAGCATTTT	CASSSVAGGLYGNQPQHF	.	TRBV7-6	TRBJ1-5	.
TGTGCCAGTAGTATTCCGACAGGAGGCTTCAACTATGGCTACACCTTC	CASSIPTGGFNYGYTF	.	TRBV19	TRBJ1-2	.
TGTGCCATCGCAGGAAAACAGGGTTTCGAGCAGTACTTC	CAIAGKQGFEQYF	.	TRBV10-3	TRBJ2-7	.
TGTGCCAGCAGCGTTGTAACAGGGGTCGGAAACACCATATATTTT	CASSVVTGVGNTIYF	TRBD1	TRBV6-5	TRBJ1-3	.
TGCGCCAGCAGCTTGGGACAGGGAAACACCATATATTTT	CASSLGQGNTIYF	.	TRBV5-1	TRBJ1-3	.
TGTGCCAGCAGCCAGGGACAGGGGGCGTATGAGACCCAGTACTTC	CASSQGQGAYETQYF	TRBD1	TRBV2	TRBJ2-5	.
TGTGCCAGCAGTGCCGGACTAGCGGGAGGGCCCGGAGATACGCAGTATTTT	CASSAGLAGGPGDTQYF	TRBD2	TRBV6-1	TRBJ2-3	once
TGTGCCATCAGTGAACAGGACAGGGCCGATCAGCCCCAGCATTTT	CAISEQDRADQPQHF	TRBD1	TRBV10-3	TRBJ1-5	.
TGTGCCAGCAGTTACGGGACAGGGGACCGCTACGAGCAGTACTTC	CASSYGTGDRYEQYF	TRBD1	TRBV6-2/TRBV6-3	TRBJ2-7	.
TGCGCCAGCAGACCACGTCCTAGCGGGGGGTGGGACAATGAGCAGTTCTTC	CASRPRPSGGWDNEQFF	TRBD2	TRBV5-1	TRBJ2-1	.
TGTGCCAGCAGCCCCCGGCCGGGGACAGGTTATGACACCGGGGAGCTGTTTTTT	CASSPRPGTGYDTGELFF	TRBD1	TRBV7-3	TRBJ2-2	once
TGTGCCATCAGTTCTCCAGGGGGAATGGGCACAGATACGCAGTATTTT	CAISSPGGMGTDTQYF	TRBD1	TRBV10-3	TRBJ2-3	.
TGTGCCAGCAGTCCGCGGGGGGGCCAAGAGACCCAGTACTTC	CASSPRGGQETQYF	TRBD2	TRBV6-2/TRBV6-3	TRBJ2-5	.
TGTGCCAGCAGTGAAGCGGCGAGGGGGCGCAGGGGCTACACCTTC	CASSEAARGRRGYTF	TRBD1	TRBV6-1	TRBJ1-2	.